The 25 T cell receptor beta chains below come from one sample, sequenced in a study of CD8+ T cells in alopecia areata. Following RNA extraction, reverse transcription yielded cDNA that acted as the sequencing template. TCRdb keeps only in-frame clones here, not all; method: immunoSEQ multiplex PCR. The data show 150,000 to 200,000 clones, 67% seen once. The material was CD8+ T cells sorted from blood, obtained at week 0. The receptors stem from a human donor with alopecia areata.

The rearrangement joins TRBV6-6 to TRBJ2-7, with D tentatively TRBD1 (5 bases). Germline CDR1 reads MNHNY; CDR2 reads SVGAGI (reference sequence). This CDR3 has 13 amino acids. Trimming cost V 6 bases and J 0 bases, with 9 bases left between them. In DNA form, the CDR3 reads TGTGCCAGCAGCGAGACAGTCTCCTACGAGCAGTACTTC. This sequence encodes CASSETVSYEQYF.

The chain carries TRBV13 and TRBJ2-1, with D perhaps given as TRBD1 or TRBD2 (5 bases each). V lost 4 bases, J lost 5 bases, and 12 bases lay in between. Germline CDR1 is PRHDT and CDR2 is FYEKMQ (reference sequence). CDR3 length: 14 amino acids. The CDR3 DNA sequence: TGTGCCAGCAGCTCACCCCCGGGGCACAATGAGCAGTTCTTC. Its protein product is CASSSPPGHNEQFF.

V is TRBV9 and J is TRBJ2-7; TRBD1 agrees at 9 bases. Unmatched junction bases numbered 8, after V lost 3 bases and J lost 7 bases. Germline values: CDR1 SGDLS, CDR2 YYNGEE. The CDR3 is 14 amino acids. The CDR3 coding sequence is TGTGCCAGCAGCGACAGGGGGCCAAACCGGGAGCAGTACTTC. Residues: CASSDRGPNREQYF. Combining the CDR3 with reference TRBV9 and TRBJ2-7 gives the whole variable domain DSGVTQTPKHLITATGQRVTLRCSPRSGDLSVYWYQQSLDQGLQFLIQYYNGEERAKGNILERFSAQQFPDLHSELNLSSLELGDSALYFCASSDRGPNREQYFGPGTRLTVT.

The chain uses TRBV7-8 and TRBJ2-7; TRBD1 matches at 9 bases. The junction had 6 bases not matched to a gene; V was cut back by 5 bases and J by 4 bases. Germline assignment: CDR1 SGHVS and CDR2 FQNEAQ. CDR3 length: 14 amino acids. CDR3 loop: CASSPPDRGYEQYF. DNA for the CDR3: TGTGCCAGCAGCCCGCCGGACAGGGGATACGAGCAGTACTTC.

In DNA, the CDR3 is TGCGCCAGCAGCCCACCGGGACAGCCCGAAGCTTTCTTT. Translating it yields CASSPPGQPEAFF. This chain links TRBV5-1 with TRBJ1-1, with TRBD1 matching over 7 bases. The V segment lost 4 bases and the J segment 8 bases; nucleotides outside the gene matches: 8. This CDR3 spans 13 amino acids. Germline CDR1 SGHRS, CDR2 YFSETQ.

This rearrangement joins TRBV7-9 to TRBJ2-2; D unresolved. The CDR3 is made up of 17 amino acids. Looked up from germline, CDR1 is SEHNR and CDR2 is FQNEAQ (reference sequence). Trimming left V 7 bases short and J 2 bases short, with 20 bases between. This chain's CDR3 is CASIQSTVRLNTGELFF. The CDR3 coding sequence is TGTGCCAGCATCCAGTCGACGGTGCGGCTTAACACCGGGGAGCTGTTTTTT.

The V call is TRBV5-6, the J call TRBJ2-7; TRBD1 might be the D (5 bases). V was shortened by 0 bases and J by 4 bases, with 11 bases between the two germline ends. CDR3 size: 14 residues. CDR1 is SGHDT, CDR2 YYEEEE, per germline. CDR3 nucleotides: TGTGCCAGCAGCTTGGGGGCCCAGGGTTACGAGCAGTACTTC. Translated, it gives CASSLGAQGYEQYF.

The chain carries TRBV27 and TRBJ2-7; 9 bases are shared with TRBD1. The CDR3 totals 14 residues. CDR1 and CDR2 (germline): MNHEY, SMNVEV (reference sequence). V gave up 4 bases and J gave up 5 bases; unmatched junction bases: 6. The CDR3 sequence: CASSSSGTGNEQYF. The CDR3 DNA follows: TGTGCCAGCAGTTCCTCCGGGACAGGGAACGAGCAGTACTTC.

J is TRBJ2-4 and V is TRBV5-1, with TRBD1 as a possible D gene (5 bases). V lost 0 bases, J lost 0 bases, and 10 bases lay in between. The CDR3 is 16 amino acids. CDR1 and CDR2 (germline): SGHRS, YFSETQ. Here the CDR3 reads CASSLGQNLAKNIQYF. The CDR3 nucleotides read TGCGCCAGCAGCTTGGGACAGAACCTAGCCAAAAACATTCAGTACTTC.

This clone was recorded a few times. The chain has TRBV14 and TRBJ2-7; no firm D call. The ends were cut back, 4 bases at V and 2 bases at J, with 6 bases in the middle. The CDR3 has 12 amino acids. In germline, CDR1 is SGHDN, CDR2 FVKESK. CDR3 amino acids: CASSPQTYEQYF. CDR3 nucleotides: TGTGCCAGCAGCCCTCAGACCTACGAGCAGTACTTC.

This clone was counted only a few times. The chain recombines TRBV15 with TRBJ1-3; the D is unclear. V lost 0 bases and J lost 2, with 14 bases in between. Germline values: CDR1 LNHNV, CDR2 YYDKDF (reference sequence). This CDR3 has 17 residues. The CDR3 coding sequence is TGTGCCACCAGCAGAGATCCCGAGTTGGGCCCTGGAAACACCATATATTTT. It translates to CATSRDPELGPGNTIYF.

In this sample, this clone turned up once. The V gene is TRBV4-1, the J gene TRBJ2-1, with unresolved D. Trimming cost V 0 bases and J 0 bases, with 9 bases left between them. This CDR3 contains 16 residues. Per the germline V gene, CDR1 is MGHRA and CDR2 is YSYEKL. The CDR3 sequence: CASSQDGPSSYNEQFF. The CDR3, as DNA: TGCGCCAGCAGCCAAGACGGACCGAGCTCCTACAATGAGCAGTTCTTC.

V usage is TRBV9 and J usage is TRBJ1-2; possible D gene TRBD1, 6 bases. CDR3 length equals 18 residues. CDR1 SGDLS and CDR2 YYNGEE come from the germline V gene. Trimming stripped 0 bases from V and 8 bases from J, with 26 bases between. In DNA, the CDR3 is TGTGCCAGCAGCGTAGCTCGGCAGGGGCGCCCGCCCAATGAAGGCTACACCTTC. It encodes CASSVARQGRPPNEGYTF.

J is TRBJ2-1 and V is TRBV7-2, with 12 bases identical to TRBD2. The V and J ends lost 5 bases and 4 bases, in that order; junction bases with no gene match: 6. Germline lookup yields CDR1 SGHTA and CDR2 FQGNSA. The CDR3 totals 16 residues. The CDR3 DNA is TGTGCCAGCAGCGTAAGACTAGCGGGGGTTTACAATGAGCAGTTCTTC. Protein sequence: CASSVRLAGVYNEQFF.

The CDR3 coding sequence is TGTGCCAGCAGCGTCGAGGGGGCAGCAGGTTATGGCTACACCTTC. Its protein product is CASSVEGAAGYGYTF. The gene calls are TRBV9 and TRBJ1-2, with 7 bases aligning to TRBD1. The CDR3 spans 15 residues. With V trimmed by 2 bases and J by 5 bases, 9 bases remained unmatched. CDR1 is SGDLS, CDR2 YYNGEE, per germline.

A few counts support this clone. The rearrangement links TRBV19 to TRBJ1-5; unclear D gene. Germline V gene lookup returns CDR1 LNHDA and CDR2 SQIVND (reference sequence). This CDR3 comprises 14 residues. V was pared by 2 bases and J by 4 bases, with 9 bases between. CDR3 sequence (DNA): TGTGCCAGTAGTATATTGGCAGTAAATCAGCCCCAGCATTTT. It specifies CASSILAVNQPQHF.

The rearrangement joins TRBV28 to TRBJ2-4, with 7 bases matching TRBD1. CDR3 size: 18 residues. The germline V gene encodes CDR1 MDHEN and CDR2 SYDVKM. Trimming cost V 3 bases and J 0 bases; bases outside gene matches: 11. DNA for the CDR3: TGTGCCAGCAGTTTCCGAGGGGGCGTAGTGCTAGCCAAAAACATTCAGTACTTC. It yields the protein CASSFRGGVVLAKNIQYF.

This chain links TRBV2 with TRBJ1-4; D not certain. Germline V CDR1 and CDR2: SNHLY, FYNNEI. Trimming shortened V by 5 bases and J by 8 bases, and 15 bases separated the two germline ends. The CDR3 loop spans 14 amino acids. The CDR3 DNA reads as TGTGCCAGCAGTCTGACCTCGGCGGTCGAAAAACTGTTTTTT. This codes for CASSLTSAVEKLFF. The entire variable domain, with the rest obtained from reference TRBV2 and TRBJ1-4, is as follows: EPEVTQTPSHQVTQMGQEVILRCVPISNHLYFYWYRQILGQKVEFLVSFYNNEISEKSEIFDDQFSVERPDGSNFTLKIRSTKLEDSAMYFCASSLTSAVEKLFFGSGTQLSVL.

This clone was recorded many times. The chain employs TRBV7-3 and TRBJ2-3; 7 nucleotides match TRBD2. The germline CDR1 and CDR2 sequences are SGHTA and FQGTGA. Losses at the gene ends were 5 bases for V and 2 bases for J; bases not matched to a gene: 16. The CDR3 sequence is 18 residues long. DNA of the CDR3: TGTGCCAGCAGCCTAGGTATCGGAGCGGGGATAGACACAGATACGCAGTATTTT. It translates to CASSLGIGAGIDTDTQYF.

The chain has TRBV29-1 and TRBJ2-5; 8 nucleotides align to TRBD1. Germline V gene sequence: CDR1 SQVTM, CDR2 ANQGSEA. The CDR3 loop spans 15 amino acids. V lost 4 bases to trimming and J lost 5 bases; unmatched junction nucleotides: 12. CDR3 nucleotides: TGCAGCGTTGGGCTATGGACAGGGTCGTGGGAGACCCAGTACTTC. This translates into CSVGLWTGSWETQYF.

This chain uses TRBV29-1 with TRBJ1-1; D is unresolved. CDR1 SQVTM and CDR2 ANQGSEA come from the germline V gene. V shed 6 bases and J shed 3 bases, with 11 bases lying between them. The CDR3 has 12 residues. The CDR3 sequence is CSVKLVYTEAFF. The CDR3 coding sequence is TGCAGCGTGAAGCTAGTGTACACTGAAGCTTTCTTT.

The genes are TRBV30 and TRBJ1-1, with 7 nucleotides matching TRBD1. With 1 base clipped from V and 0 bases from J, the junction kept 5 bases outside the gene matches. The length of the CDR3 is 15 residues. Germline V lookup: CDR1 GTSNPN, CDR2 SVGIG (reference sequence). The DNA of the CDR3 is TGTGCCTGGAGTGAAACGACAGGGATGAACACTGAAGCTTTCTTT. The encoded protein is CAWSETTGMNTEAFF.

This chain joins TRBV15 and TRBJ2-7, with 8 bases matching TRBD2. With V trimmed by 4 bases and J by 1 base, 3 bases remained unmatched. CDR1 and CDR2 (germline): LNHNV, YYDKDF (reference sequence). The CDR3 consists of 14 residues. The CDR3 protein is CATSMRGASYEQYF. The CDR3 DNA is TGTGCCACCAGCATGCGGGGGGCGTCCTACGAGCAGTACTTC.

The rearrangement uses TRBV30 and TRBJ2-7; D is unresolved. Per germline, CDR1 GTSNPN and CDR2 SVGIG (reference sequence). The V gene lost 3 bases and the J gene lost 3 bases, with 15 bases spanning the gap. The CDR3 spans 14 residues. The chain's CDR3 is CAWRGPRKSYEQYF. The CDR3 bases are TGTGCCTGGAGAGGTCCCCGGAAAAGCTACGAGCAGTACTTC.

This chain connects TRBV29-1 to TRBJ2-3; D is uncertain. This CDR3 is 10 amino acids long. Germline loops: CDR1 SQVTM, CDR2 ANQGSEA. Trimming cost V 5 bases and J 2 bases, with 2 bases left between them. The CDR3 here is CSVNTDTQYF. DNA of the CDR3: TGCAGCGTTAACACAGATACGCAGTATTTT.